This note documents a single T cell receptor beta chain sequence. No antigen is known for it. The CDR3 length is 16 residues. Germline values: CDR1 MDHEN, CDR2 SYDVKM. Trimming took 6 bases from V and 7 from J; bases not matched to a gene: 15. These data come from a study of relationships among human T cell subsets. Points from the study as a whole: Over 55% of CD8+ cytotoxic sequences came from clones with over 100 reads. V, D, J usage, CDR3 length and N-additions were similar across seven subsets. Th1, Th2 and regulatory subsets overlapped substantially in CDR3 sequences.

Activated T cells were isolated as CD45RA-RO-CD69+ cells using anti-CD69 microbeads. Semiquantitative ARM-PCR amplified T cell receptor alpha and beta CDR3 regions from mRNA. Exponential amplification used communal superprimers after tagged nested gene-specific primers in ARM-PCR. TCRdb itself ran the multiplex PCR reads through MiXCR, one entry per CDR3 protein. Here the sample spans fewer than 2,500 distinct CDR3 sequences, approximately 40% being singletons. This TCR was recovered from a man aged 35 to 55 in good health. The sample consisted of activated T cells sorted from blood. Subset: CD45RA-RO-CD69+ activated T cells. The V call is TRBV28, the J call TRBJ2-1; 7 bases are shared with TRBD2. The CDR3 sequence: CASSQAGLAVRNEQFF. The CDR3 region has the DNA TGTGCCAGCAGCCAAGCTGGGCTAGCGGTGAGGAATGAGCAGTTCTTC.